These 18 T cell receptor beta chains were sequenced from one sample in a study of T cell responses to AZD1222 COVID-19 vaccine. TCRdb keeps only in-frame clones here, not all; method: immunoSEQ multiplex PCR. The table includes 100,000 to 150,000 clones, approximately 84% detected once. This specimen consisted of peripheral blood, obtained on day 0 of AZD1222 vaccination. The receptors derive from an adult in good health.

The chain couples TRBV21-1 to TRBJ1-6. TRBV21-1 is a pseudogene segment. This CDR3 has 16 residues. The CDR3 DNA reads TGTGCCAGCAGCCCCCCCCGGAGCTCCTATAATTCACCCCTCCACTTT. It encodes CASSPPRSSYNSPLHF.

The chain has TRBV28 and TRBJ1-3; 9 bases are shared with TRBD1. The germline CDR1 and CDR2 sequences are MDHEN and SYDVKM. The CDR3 is 16 amino acids. The trim removed 6 bases at V and 0 bases at J, leaving 6 bases unmatched. Written as DNA, the CDR3 is TGTGCCAGCAGCAACCCGGGACAGGGCTCTGGAAACACCATATATTTT. This encodes CASSNPGQGSGNTIYF.

CDR3 protein: CASSLEAVKHGTGELFF. The CDR3 DNA reads TGCGCCAGCAGCTTGGAGGCTGTGAAACACGGCACCGGGGAGCTGTTTTTT. This chain uses TRBV5-1 with TRBJ2-2, with no clear D. Germline values: CDR1 SGHRS, CDR2 YFSETQ. Trimming removed 0 bases at V and 4 bases at J, with 16 bases between. The CDR3 length is 17 residues.

This sequence joins TRBV4-3 and TRBJ2-5; no clear D. The CDR3 has 14 amino acids. Germline V gene sequence: CDR1 LGHNA, CDR2 YSLEER. Trimming left V 0 bases short and J 5 bases short, with 10 bases between. CDR3: CASSQDLPAETQYF. The CDR3 DNA reads TGCGCCAGCAGCCAAGATTTGCCAGCGGAGACCCAGTACTTC.

The chain recombines TRBV6-5 with TRBJ1-5; D is possibly TRBD1 (5 bases). This CDR3 is 14 amino acids long. The germline gives CDR1 MNHEY, CDR2 SVGAGI. Trimming cost V 8 bases and J 6 bases, with 17 bases left between them. CDR3 protein: CASARRGLGQPQHF. The DNA for the CDR3 is TGTGCCAGCGCCCGGAGGGGTCTGGGTCAGCCCCAGCATTTT.

The chain has TRBV10-2 and TRBJ2-7; 7 bases fit TRBD2. Unmatched junction bases numbered 9, after V lost 7 bases and J lost 6 bases. The CDR3 spans 13 residues. Per the germline V gene, CDR1 is WSHSY and CDR2 is SAAADI. The CDR3 spells CASTLIREAEQYF. The CDR3 DNA sequence: TGCGCCAGCACCCTCATCCGGGAGGCCGAGCAGTACTTC.

The chain has TRBV25-1 and TRBJ1-2; tentative D call: TRBD1 (6 bases). V lost 3 bases and J 5 bases, leaving 10 bases between the germline ends. CDR1 is MGHDK and CDR2 is SYGVNS in the germline V gene. The CDR3 is made up of 13 amino acids. CDR3: CASSDPGAYGYTF. Here the CDR3 DNA reads TGTGCCAGCAGTGACCCGGGGGCGTATGGCTACACCTTC.

The V and J genes are TRBV29-1 and TRBJ2-3; D ambiguous. CDR3 length: 12 amino acids. CDR1 is SQVTM, CDR2 ANQGSEA, per germline. The CDR3 here is CSSSLSTDTQYF. In DNA form, the CDR3 reads TGCAGTAGTTCTTTAAGCACAGATACGCAGTATTTT.

J is TRBJ2-2 and V is TRBV7-7; 11 bases line up with TRBD1. The CDR3 spans 16 residues. CDR1 and CDR2 from the germline V gene are SSHAT and FNYEAQ (reference sequence). V gave up 4 bases and J gave up 4 bases; unmatched junction bases: 5. The CDR3 protein is CASSSGQGAGTGELFF. In DNA form, the CDR3 reads TGTGCCAGCAGCTCCGGACAGGGGGCTGGCACCGGGGAGCTGTTTTTT.

The gene calls are TRBV19 and TRBJ1-2; 7 positions match TRBD1. Trimming cost V 5 bases and J 7 bases; bases outside gene matches: 7. From germline, CDR1 is LNHDA and CDR2 SQIVND (reference sequence). The CDR3 has 13 amino acids. The CDR3 DNA follows: TGTGCCAGTAGTGTCACAGGGGCGGCTGGCTACACCTTC. The encoded protein is CASSVTGAAGYTF.

The chain has TRBV19 and TRBJ2-3, with 12 bases identical to TRBD2. Germline CDR1 and CDR2: LNHDA and SQIVND (reference sequence). Trimming at V came to 9 bases and at J to 4 bases, leaving 5 bases not matched to a gene. The CDR3 covers 14 residues. CDR3 bases: TGTGCCAGCACTAGCGGGAGGATGCCAGATACGCAGTATTTT. Encoded protein: CASTSGRMPDTQYF.

This clone was observed a few times. The chain links TRBV15 to TRBJ1-5; D ambiguous. CDR3 length equals 16 residues. Trimming took 5 bases from V and 7 from J, leaving 21 bases between them. Germline CDR1 reads LNHNV; CDR2 reads YYDKDF (reference sequence). CDR3 in DNA: TGTGCCACCAGCCGAGGCTCGGCGGTCGAAAGGCAGCCCCAGCATTTT. This translates into CATSRGSAVERQPQHF.

This sequence joins TRBV3-1 (or the pseudogene TRBV3-2) and TRBJ1-1; tentative D call: TRBD1 (5 bases). V lost 2 bases and J lost 3, with 7 bases in between. CDR1 is LGHDT, CDR2 YNNKEL, per germline (reference sequence). The CDR3 is made up of 13 amino acids. This CDR3 is CASSQMGDTEAFF. The CDR3 nucleotides read TGTGCCAGCAGCCAAATGGGGGACACTGAAGCTTTCTTT.

The chain recombines TRBV27 with TRBJ2-3, with a weak D call TRBD1 (6 bases). V was pared by 6 bases and J by 1 base, with 17 bases between. This CDR3 contains 16 residues. The germline CDR1 and CDR2 sequences are MNHEY and SMNVEV (reference sequence). CDR3 coding DNA: TGTGCCAGCAGCCCCGACAGGACTGTTGGCACAGATACGCAGTATTTT. This sequence encodes CASSPDRTVGTDTQYF.

The CDR3 region has the DNA TGTGCCAGCAGCAACCCCGGGGTACCTAATGAAAAACTGTTTTTT. Its translation is CASSNPGVPNEKLFF. The chain uses TRBV9 and TRBJ1-4; D uncertain. Germline CDR1 and CDR2: SGDLS and YYNGEE. The CDR3 consists of 15 residues. V lost 4 bases and J lost 3, with 13 bases in between.

The V call is TRBV30, the J call TRBJ1-5; D is perhaps TRBD1 (5 bases). The germline V and J ends were trimmed by 2 bases and 7 bases, with 9 bases remaining between them. The V gene's germline CDR1 is GTSNPN and CDR2 SVGIG (reference sequence). CDR3 length: 12 residues. The CDR3 DNA sequence: TGTGCCTGGAGTCTAAGGGGACAGCCCCAGCATTTT. This gives the protein CAWSLRGQPQHF.

The chain employs TRBV7-9 and TRBJ1-2; D ambiguous. The CDR3 covers 13 residues. Trimming pared 5 bases from V and 0 bases from J, leaving 7 bases between. Germline V CDR1 and CDR2: SEHNR, FQNEAQ (reference sequence). The CDR3 reads CASSTGANYGYTF. The CDR3 DNA is TGTGCCAGCAGCACCGGGGCTAACTATGGCTACACCTTC.

J is TRBJ2-5 and V is TRBV6-6, with D perhaps TRBD1 (6 bases). CDR3 length equals 16 residues. Looked up from germline, CDR1 is MNHNY and CDR2 is SVGAGI (reference sequence). V lost 4 bases and J lost 5, with 20 bases in between. The CDR3 here is CASSSRDLQGRETQYF. Here the CDR3 DNA reads TGTGCCAGCAGTTCTCGGGATTTACAGGGTAGGGAGACCCAGTACTTC.